This TCR beta chain is from a study of CD8+ T cells in alopecia areata. Points from the study as a whole: For lesional scalp, especially alopecia totalis/universalis, clonality was higher than in normal scalp.

With regard to this clone: No antigen is known for it.

Sequencing templates came from extracted RNA that was reverse transcribed into cDNA. Using immunoSEQ multiplex PCR, the repertoire was profiled, and TCRdb retains in-frame clones only, with some absent. This sample has 100,000 to 150,000 clones, with about 50% found just once. The CDR3 is made up of 14 amino acids. Trimming pared 0 bases from V and 1 base from J, leaving 7 bases between. Germline V gene data show CDR1 as MGHRA and CDR2 as YSYEKL. Input material: NKG2D-low CD8+ T cells sorted from blood. The rearrangement links TRBV4-1 to TRBJ2-7; D gene ambiguous. The source of this sequence is a human donor with alopecia areata. Here the CDR3 reads CASSQEPPSYEQYF. CDR3 nucleotide sequence: TGCGCCAGCAGCCAAGAGCCCCCGTCCTACGAGCAGTACTTC.